This T cell receptor beta chain emerged from a study of blood T cells in healthy people across ages. On this clonotype itself: Its specificity is unknown.

The CDR3 contains 17 residues. V lost 5 bases, J lost 0 bases, and 11 bases stayed unmatched. The germline V gene encodes CDR1 LGHNA and CDR2 YNFKEQ. Using a J-beta primer mix together with a sample-barcoded 5' primer, a second PCR was run for about 6 to 12 cycles. TCRdb re-called the 5' RACE reads with MiXCR, one entry per CDR3 protein. The profile covers about 1.4 million distinct CDR3 sequences, with almost 60% appearing a single time and 6.5% to 8.5% taken by the ten largest. Study-wide findings and caveats: One million T cells yielded diversity estimates that were considered underestimates.

The chain employs TRBV4-2 and TRBJ2-7, with 9 positions matching TRBD1. Sample: blood. The TCR sequence derives from a young man in good health. CDR3 in amino acids: CASSDSLTGGYSYEQYF. The CDR3 DNA reads TGTGCCAGCAGCGACTCCCTGACAGGGGGATACTCCTACGAGCAGTACTTC.